A single sample gave rise to the 14 T cell receptor beta chains below, sequenced in a study of blood T cell repertoires in COVID-19. Clones were sequenced by immunoSEQ multiplex PCR, and TCRdb holds only the in-frame ones, with some missing. Among approximately 17,000 clones, around 90% were seen once, and the ten largest hold 49%. The sequencing input was peripheral blood. The receptors derive from a human donor in a cohort sampled during active COVID-19.

This clone was seen only once. The chain uses TRBV27 and TRBJ1-3; 10 bases agree with TRBD1. V lost 0 bases and J lost 8; bases outside the gene matches: 4. This CDR3 comprises 15 residues. Germline V gene data show CDR1 as MNHEY and CDR2 as SMNVEV (reference sequence). The CDR3 DNA is TGTGCCAGCAGTTTATCGGGACAGGGGCGACACACCATATATTTT. Encoded protein: CASSLSGQGRHTIYF.

The V and J genes are TRBV6-6 and TRBJ1-6; TRBD1 is a possible D gene (6 bases). The CDR3 spans 16 residues. From germline, CDR1 is MNHNY and CDR2 SVGAGI (reference sequence). V lost 0 bases and J lost 13, with 19 bases in between. CDR3 residues: CASSYSIPRTETPLHF. CDR3 nucleotide sequence: TGTGCCAGCAGTTACTCGATCCCTCGGACAGAAACTCCCCTCCACTTT.

V is TRBV13 and J is TRBJ1-2; 11 positions match TRBD1. Germline CDR1 reads PRHDT; CDR2 reads FYEKMQ (reference sequence). CDR3 length: 16 residues. The J segment lost 6 bases and the V segment lost 5 bases, leaving 11 bases of the junction unmatched. The CDR3 coding sequence is TGTGCCAGCAGCGTGAGGACAGGGGGCTTCAGAGATGGCTACACCTTC. Translation: CASSVRTGGFRDGYTF.

The chain joins TRBV27 to TRBJ1-2; TRBD1 matches at 11 bases. J gave up 4 bases and V 3 bases, and 4 bases lay outside the gene matches. The germline gives CDR1 MNHEY, CDR2 SMNVEV (reference sequence). The CDR3 is 15 residues long. The CDR3 sequence is CASSFGGTGGYGYTF. The CDR3, as DNA: TGTGCCAGCAGTTTTGGGGGGACAGGGGGCTATGGCTACACCTTC.

The chain recombines TRBV7-9 with TRBJ1-2, with 9 bases fitting TRBD1. V dropped 5 bases and J dropped 0; count of bases not matched to a gene: 7. The CDR3 has 16 residues. Germline V gene data show CDR1 as SEHNR and CDR2 as FQNEAQ (reference sequence). DNA for the CDR3: TGTGCCAGCAGCGAGCGGACAGGGGTAGCTAACTATGGCTACACCTTC. It specifies CASSERTGVANYGYTF.

The J gene is TRBJ2-5, the V gene TRBV27; TRBD2 agrees at 12 bases. Germline loops: CDR1 MNHEY, CDR2 SMNVEV (reference sequence). CDR3 length: 15 amino acids. V was pared by 5 bases and J by 7 bases, with 8 bases of the junction left unmatched. The DNA of the CDR3 is TGTGCCAGCAGTCCCAGGACTAGCGGGGAGGGGACCCAGTACTTC. Encoded protein: CASSPRTSGEGTQYF.

This chain uses TRBV19 with TRBJ2-3, with a possible D match to TRBD2 (5 bases). The CDR3 spans 15 residues. The V end lost 1 base, the J end lost 2 bases, and 10 bases lay between the germline ends. The germline V gene encodes CDR1 LNHDA and CDR2 SQIVND (reference sequence). This CDR3 is CASSIVPGNTDTQYF. The DNA for the CDR3 is TGTGCCAGTAGTATAGTTCCGGGGAACACAGATACGCAGTATTTT.

The V and J genes are TRBV15 and TRBJ1-4, with 8 positions matching TRBD1. The CDR3 has 15 amino acids. Germline trimming cut 2 bases from V and 4 bases from J; bases unmatched to any gene: 3. CDR1 is LNHNV and CDR2 is YYDKDF in the germline V gene (reference sequence). The CDR3 here is CATSRHDRGNEKLFF. The CDR3 DNA follows: TGTGCCACCAGCAGACACGACAGGGGTAATGAAAAACTGTTTTTT. Complete variable domain (other parts from reference TRBV15 and TRBJ1-4): DAMVIQNPRYQVTQFGKPVTLSCSQTLNHNVMYWYQQKSSQAPKLLFHYYDKDFNNEADTPDNFQSRRPNTSFCFLDIRSPGLGDTAMYLCATSRHDRGNEKLFFGSGTQLSVL.

This clone was counted once. This sequence joins TRBV3-1 (or the pseudogene TRBV3-2) and TRBJ2-7; TRBD1 matches 10 bases. The CDR3 consists of 13 residues. CDR1 is LGHDT and CDR2 is YNNKEL in the germline V gene (reference sequence). J was trimmed by 3 bases and V by 5 bases; bases with no gene match: 1. The CDR3 nucleotides read TGTGCCAGCAGCAGGGACAGGGGCTACGAGCAGTACTTC. Amino acid sequence: CASSRDRGYEQYF.

This clone showed up just once. The rearrangement links TRBV24-1 to TRBJ1-5, with 7 bases fitting TRBD1. The trim removed 3 bases at V and 9 bases at J, leaving 4 bases unmatched. CDR3 length equals 13 residues. Germline V gene sequence: CDR1 KGHDR, CDR2 SFDVKD. The CDR3, as DNA: TGTGCCACCAGTGATCGACAGGGCGGGCCCCAGCATTTT. This translates into CATSDRQGGPQHF.

This clone was counted between two and nine times. The chain joins TRBV4-2 to TRBJ2-5, with a tentative D call TRBD1 (8 bases). The germline V gene encodes CDR1 LGHNA and CDR2 YNFKEQ. CDR3 length: 15 amino acids. V was trimmed by 3 bases and J by 5 bases, leaving 16 bases between them. The DNA for the CDR3 is TGTGCCAGCAGCCAGACCACAGGGGGAGGGGAGACCCAGTACTTC. Translation gives CASSQTTGGGETQYF.

The chain is built from TRBV5-1 and TRBJ2-5; weak D call: TRBD2 (6 bases). The germline CDR1 and CDR2 sequences are SGHRS and YFSETQ. This CDR3 comprises 15 residues. Trimming took 1 base from V and 4 from J, leaving 14 bases between them. CDR3 residues: CASSLPAGAGETQYF. CDR3 coding DNA: TGCGCCAGCAGCTTGCCGGCTGGAGCGGGAGAGACCCAGTACTTC.

V gene TRBV9 combines with J gene TRBJ2-1; perhaps TRBD1 as D (6 bases). Germline V CDR1 and CDR2: SGDLS, YYNGEE. The CDR3 sequence is 14 residues long. The V end was cut by 7 bases, the J end by 2 bases, with 13 bases between. CDR3 residues: CASGPGQAYNEQFF. The DNA for the CDR3 is TGTGCCAGCGGGCCGGGACAAGCCTACAATGAGCAGTTCTTC.

This clone has just a few counts. The V gene is TRBV5-1, the J gene TRBJ1-5; possible D gene TRBD1, 5 bases. The germline gives CDR1 SGHRS, CDR2 YFSETQ. The CDR3 extends over 14 amino acids. V shed 2 bases and J shed 3 bases, with 9 bases lying between them. CDR3 sequence: CASSFGGTNQPQHF. As DNA, the CDR3 is TGCGCCAGCAGCTTCGGGGGAACCAATCAGCCCCAGCATTTT. The variable domain in full, with the rest retrieved from reference TRBV5-1 and TRBJ1-5, is KAGVTQTPRYLIKTRGQQVTLSCSPISGHRSVSWYQQTPGQGLQFLFEYFSETQRNKGNFPGRFSGRQFSNSRSEMNVSTLELGDSALYLCASSFGGTNQPQHFGDGTRLSIL.